The clone carrying this T cell receptor (beta chain) came up once. Its target is unknown. These data belong to a study of T cell responses to AZD1222 COVID-19 vaccine. Study outcomes and limitations: The span of vaccine-associated CD4 TCRs extended across spike, with dominance at 160-218 and 743-854. In a largely white British group with more females than males, clonal diversity was possibly underestimated. After two AZD1222 doses, spike-specific TCR breadth and depth rose versus day 0.

This CDR3 contains 15 residues. CDR1 LNHDA and CDR2 SQIVND come from the germline V gene (reference sequence). V lost 3 bases and J lost 8, with 19 bases in between. Measured with immunoSEQ multiplex PCR; TCRdb has only the in-frame clones, and not every one. The sample has 75,000 to 85,000 clones; about 90% are singletons. This specimen was peripheral blood, taken on day 0 of AZD1222 vaccination. This rearrangement joins TRBV19 to TRBJ1-2, with TRBD1 as a possible D gene (5 bases). This receptor was identified in an adult in good health. The chain's CDR3 is CASSIRQRGTEGYTF. The CDR3 DNA sequence: TGTGCCAGTAGTATCCGACAGCGGGGAACCGAAGGCTACACCTTC.